These 14 T cell receptor beta chains came from one sample sequenced in a study of CD8 T cells in Susac syndrome. Random hexamers were used to reverse transcribe an amount of roughly 0.5 to 1 ug RNA. TCRdb re-called the immunoSEQ multiplex PCR reads through MiXCR, storing one row per CDR3 protein. The sample contains 150,000 to 200,000 distinct CDR3 sequences, just under 95% of which appear only once. Sequencing was performed on CD4+ T cells from PBMCs. The source of these receptors is a human donor in good health.

J is TRBJ2-5 and V is TRBV7-6; 7 bases agree with TRBD2. CDR3 length: 15 amino acids. V shed 5 bases, J shed 1 base, and the junction held 7 bases outside the gene matches. Germline assignment: CDR1 SGHVS and CDR2 FNYEAQ. CDR3 nucleotides: TGTGCCAGCAGCCAAAGCCGGACTAGCCAAGAGACCCAGTACTTC. Residues: CASSQSRTSQETQYF. Using reference TRBV7-6 and TRBJ2-5 for the parts outside the CDR3, the full variable domain is GAGVSQSPRYKVTKRGQDVALRCDPISGHVSLYWYRQALGQGPEFLTYFNYEAQQDKSGLPNDRFSAERPEGSISTLTIQRTEQRDSAMYRCASSQSRTSQETQYFGPGTRLLVL.

This rearrangement joins TRBV20-1 to TRBJ1-6; tentative D call: TRBD1 (6 bases). V lost 6 bases and J 12 bases, leaving 15 bases between the germline ends. Per germline, CDR1 DFQATT and CDR2 SNEGSKA (reference sequence). The CDR3 extends over 12 amino acids. For the CDR3, the DNA is TGCAGTGCCCCAGACAGGCGCGGACCCCTCCACTTT. It specifies CSAPDRRGPLHF.

This rearrangement joins TRBV7-2 to TRBJ2-3, with 8 bases that match TRBD2. J lost 7 bases, V lost 4 bases, and 10 bases had no gene match. The CDR3 totals 15 residues. Per germline, CDR1 SGHTA and CDR2 FQGNSA. The CDR3 DNA reads TGTGCCAGCAGCTGGACGGGGGGGCAAGGGAATACGCAGTATTTT. It encodes CASSWTGGQGNTQYF.

The chain combines TRBV7-2 with TRBJ2-5; 10 bases agree with TRBD2. The CDR3 has 16 residues. Trimming at V came to 5 bases and at J to 1 base, leaving 7 bases not matched to a gene. Germline CDR1 and CDR2: SGHTA and FQGNSA. This chain's CDR3 is CASSPRVAGGQETQYF. Written as DNA, the CDR3 is TGTGCCAGCAGCCCCAGGGTAGCGGGGGGCCAAGAGACCCAGTACTTC.

The chain recombines TRBV6-2 or TRBV6-3 with TRBJ2-7; D remains unclear. The germline V gene encodes CDR1 MNHEY and CDR2 SVGEGT. The V gene lost 0 bases and the J gene lost 8 bases, with 8 bases spanning the gap. The CDR3 sequence is 12 residues long. The CDR3 DNA follows: TGTGCCAGCAGTTACTCGCCGGAGAAGCAGTACTTC. Residues: CASSYSPEKQYF.

In DNA, the CDR3 is TGCAGTGCTCTCTCCGGGACCACCGGGGAGCTGTTTTTT. As protein: CSALSGTTGELFF. The rearrangement joins TRBV20-1 to TRBJ2-2; D is perhaps TRBD1 or TRBD2 (5 bases each). V lost 5 bases and J 4 bases, leaving 11 bases between the germline ends. The CDR3 extends over 13 amino acids. Germline V lookup: CDR1 DFQATT, CDR2 SNEGSKA (reference sequence).

The rearrangement links TRBV5-1 to TRBJ2-1; no clear D gene. This CDR3 spans 12 amino acids. Germline CDR1 and CDR2: SGHRS and YFSETQ. V was clipped by 0 bases and J by 9 bases, with 7 bases between them. The CDR3 is CASSLDNSEQFF. The CDR3 DNA reads TGCGCCAGCAGCTTGGACAATTCTGAGCAGTTCTTC.

Only one count was recorded for this clonotype. J is TRBJ1-1 and V is TRBV5-1; TRBD1 aligns across 10 bases. V was pared by 4 bases and J by 5 bases, with 8 bases of the junction left unmatched. The germline CDR1 and CDR2 sequences are SGHRS and YFSETQ. The CDR3 length is 15 residues. This CDR3 reads CASSISGTGDTEAFF. DNA for the CDR3: TGCGCCAGCAGCATAAGTGGGACAGGGGATACTGAAGCTTTCTTT.

The chain is built from TRBV2 and TRBJ2-7, with D possibly being TRBD2 (5 bases). Trimming removed 5 bases at V and 2 bases at J, with 7 bases between. Germline V gene sequence: CDR1 SNHLY, CDR2 FYNNEI. The CDR3 loop spans 12 amino acids. For the CDR3, the DNA is TGTGCCAGCAGTAACGGGGCCTACGAGCAGTACTTC. This translates into CASSNGAYEQYF. The full variable domain, its missing parts supplied by reference TRBV2 and TRBJ2-7, is EPEVTQTPSHQVTQMGQEVILRCVPISNHLYFYWYRQILGQKVEFLVSFYNNEISEKSEIFDDQFSVERPDGSNFTLKIRSTKLEDSAMYFCASSNGAYEQYFGPGTRLTVT.

The V call is TRBV3-1, the J call TRBJ2-1; D possibly uses TRBD1 or TRBD2 (5 bases each). Between the trimmed V and J ends, which lost 1 base and 12 bases, there was a span of 16 bases. The V gene's germline CDR1 is LGHDT and CDR2 YNNKEL (reference sequence). The CDR3 totals 14 residues. This CDR3 reads CASSQGGIRGGQFF. The CDR3 DNA is TGTGCCAGCAGCCAAGGGGGGATCCGTGGCGGGCAGTTCTTC.

The rearrangement uses TRBV2 and TRBJ2-1; 14 nucleotides agree with TRBD2. V was clipped by 4 bases and J by 7 bases; unmatched bases: 0. In germline, CDR1 is SNHLY, CDR2 FYNNEI. This CDR3 spans 14 amino acids. The CDR3 is CASSGTSGGNEQFF. CDR3 in DNA: TGTGCCAGCAGTGGGACTAGCGGGGGGAATGAGCAGTTCTTC. The full variable domain, with the rest looked up from reference TRBV2 and TRBJ2-1, is EPEVTQTPSHQVTQMGQEVILRCVPISNHLYFYWYRQILGQKVEFLVSFYNNEISEKSEIFDDQFSVERPDGSNFTLKIRSTKLEDSAMYFCASSGTSGGNEQFFGPGTRLTVL.

The chain combines TRBV9 with TRBJ2-3, with TRBD2 identical over 8 bases. Trimming took 1 base from V and 5 from J; bases not matched to a gene: 9. The length of the CDR3 is 16 residues. Germline values: CDR1 SGDLS, CDR2 YYNGEE. In DNA form, the CDR3 reads TGTGCCAGCAGCGTAAGCGGGGGCCTAGGGCTAGATACGCAGTATTTT. This gives the protein CASSVSGGLGLDTQYF.

With respect to this clonotype: Because the CDR3's place on the DNA is in doubt, the DNA is left out and the CDR3 is given as listed by TCRdb. The chain carries TRBV23-1 and TRBJ2-2; the listed D gene, TRBD1, was not tested against the DNA. TRBV23-1 is classed as an ORF, of uncertain function. The CDR3 length is 14 residues, termini included. CDR3 amino acids: CASSPGPSPGSCFF.

This chain connects TRBV7-6 to TRBJ1-5; D gene uncertain. There are 14 residues in the CDR3. V lost 5 bases and J lost 5, with 13 bases in between. In germline, CDR1 is SGHVS, CDR2 FNYEAQ. The CDR3 nucleotides are TGTGCCAGCAGCCAAATGGCTGGAGATCAGCCCCAGCATTTT. It is translated as CASSQMAGDQPQHF. The entire variable domain, with the rest obtained from reference TRBV7-6 and TRBJ1-5, is as follows: GAGVSQSPRYKVTKRGQDVALRCDPISGHVSLYWYRQALGQGPEFLTYFNYEAQQDKSGLPNDRFSAERPEGSISTLTIQRTEQRDSAMYRCASSQMAGDQPQHFGDGTRLSIL.